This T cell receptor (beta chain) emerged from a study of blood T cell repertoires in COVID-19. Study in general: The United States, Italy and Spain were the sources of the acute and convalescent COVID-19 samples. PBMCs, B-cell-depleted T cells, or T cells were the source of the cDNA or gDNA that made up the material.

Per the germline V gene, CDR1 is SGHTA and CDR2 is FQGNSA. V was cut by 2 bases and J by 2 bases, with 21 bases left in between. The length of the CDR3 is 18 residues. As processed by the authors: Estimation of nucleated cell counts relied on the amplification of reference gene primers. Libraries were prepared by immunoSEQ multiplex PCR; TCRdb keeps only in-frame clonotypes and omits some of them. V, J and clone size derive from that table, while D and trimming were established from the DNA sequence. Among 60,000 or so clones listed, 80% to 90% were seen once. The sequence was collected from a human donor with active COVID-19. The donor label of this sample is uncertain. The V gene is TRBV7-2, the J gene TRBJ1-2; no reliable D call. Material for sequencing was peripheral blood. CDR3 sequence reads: CASSLPSVQPVPNYGYTF. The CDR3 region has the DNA TGTGCCAGCAGCTTACCCTCGGTACAGCCAGTACCAAACTATGGCTACACCTTC.